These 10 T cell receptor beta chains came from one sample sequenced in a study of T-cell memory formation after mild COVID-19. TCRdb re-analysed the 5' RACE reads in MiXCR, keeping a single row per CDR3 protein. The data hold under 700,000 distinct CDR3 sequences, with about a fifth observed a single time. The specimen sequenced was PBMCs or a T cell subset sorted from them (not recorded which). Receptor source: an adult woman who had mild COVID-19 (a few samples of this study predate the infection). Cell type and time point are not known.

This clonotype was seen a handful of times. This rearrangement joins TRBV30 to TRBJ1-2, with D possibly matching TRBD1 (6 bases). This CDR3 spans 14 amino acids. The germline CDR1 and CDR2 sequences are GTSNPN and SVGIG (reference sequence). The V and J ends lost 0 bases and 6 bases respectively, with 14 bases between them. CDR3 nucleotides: TGTGCCTGGAGTGTAGTCGGAGGGGGGAATGGCTACACCTTC. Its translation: CAWSVVGGGNGYTF.

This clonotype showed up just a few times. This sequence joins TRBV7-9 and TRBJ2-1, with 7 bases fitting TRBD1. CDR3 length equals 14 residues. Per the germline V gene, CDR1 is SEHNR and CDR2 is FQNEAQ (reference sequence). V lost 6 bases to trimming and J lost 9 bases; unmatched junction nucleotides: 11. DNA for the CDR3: TGTGCCAGCAGATCAGGACAGGTCTTGACTGAGCAGTTCTTC. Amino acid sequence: CASRSGQVLTEQFF.

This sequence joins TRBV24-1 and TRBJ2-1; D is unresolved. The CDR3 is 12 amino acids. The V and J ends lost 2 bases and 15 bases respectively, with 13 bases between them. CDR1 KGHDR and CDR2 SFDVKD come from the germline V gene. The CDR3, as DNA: TGTGCCACCAGTGATTCGGGCCTTACGACGTTCTTC. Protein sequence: CATSDSGLTTFF.

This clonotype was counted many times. The DNA of the CDR3 is TGTGCCAGCAGCCCAGGGGGAGGGGGATACGAGCAGTACTTC. Encoded protein: CASSPGGGGYEQYF. The genes are TRBV7-8 and TRBJ2-7; D is possibly TRBD1 or TRBD2 (7 bases each). The CDR3 length is 14 residues. The germline V and J ends were trimmed by 5 bases and 4 bases, with 15 bases remaining between them. Germline CDR1 is SGHVS and CDR2 is FQNEAQ.

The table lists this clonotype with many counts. The CDR3 is CASAYEGGGLWETQYF. The CDR3 DNA sequence: TGCGCCAGCGCCTACGAGGGGGGCGGATTATGGGAGACCCAGTACTTC. The genes are TRBV5-1 and TRBJ2-5; D tentatively fits TRBD1 or TRBD2 (6 bases each). Germline CDR1 SGHRS, CDR2 YFSETQ. Trimming left V 7 bases short and J 5 bases short, with 24 bases between. CDR3 length equals 16 residues.

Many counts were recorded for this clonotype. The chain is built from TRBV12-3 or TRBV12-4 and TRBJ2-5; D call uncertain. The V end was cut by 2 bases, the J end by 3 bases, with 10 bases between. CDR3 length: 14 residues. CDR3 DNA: TGTGCCAGCAGTTTAAGTACAGCGAAAGAGACCCAGTACTTC. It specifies CASSLSTAKETQYF.

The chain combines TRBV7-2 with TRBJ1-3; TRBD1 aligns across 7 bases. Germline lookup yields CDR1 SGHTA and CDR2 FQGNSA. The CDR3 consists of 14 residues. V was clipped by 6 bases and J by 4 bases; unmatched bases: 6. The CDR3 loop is CASRPTGEGNTIYF. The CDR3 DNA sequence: TGTGCCAGCAGACCAACAGGGGAAGGAAACACCATATATTTT.

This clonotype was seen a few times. Here the CDR3 DNA reads TGTGCCAGCAGCCATGCGGTCGGGCAGTACCTGAAAGATACGCAGTATTTT. As protein: CASSHAVGQYLKDTQYF. This chain links TRBV4-2 with TRBJ2-3; D remains unclear. The CDR3 runs to 17 residues. Trimming removed 3 bases from V and 5 bases from J, with 21 bases in between. The germline gives CDR1 LGHNA, CDR2 YNFKEQ.

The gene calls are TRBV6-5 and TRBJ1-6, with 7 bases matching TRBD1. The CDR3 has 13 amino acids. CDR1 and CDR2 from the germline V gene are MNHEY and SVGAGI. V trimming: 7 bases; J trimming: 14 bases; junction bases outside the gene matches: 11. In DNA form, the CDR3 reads TGTGCCAGCACCAAAGAGCCGGACAGGACCCTCCACTTT. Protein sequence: CASTKEPDRTLHF.

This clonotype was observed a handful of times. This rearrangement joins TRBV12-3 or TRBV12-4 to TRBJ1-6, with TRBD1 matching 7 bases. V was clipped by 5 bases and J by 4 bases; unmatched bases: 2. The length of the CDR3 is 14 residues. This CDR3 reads CASSVGQYNSPLHF. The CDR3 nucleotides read TGTGCCAGCAGTGTGGGACAGTATAATTCACCCCTCCACTTT.